Below, 5 T cell receptor beta chains from the same sample are listed, as sequenced in a study of T cell repertoires in cytomegalovirus infection (dated by TCRdb to about 2019). The sequencing machine was an Illumina HiSeq 1500. TCRdb's own reprocessing of the public reads used fastp at Q25 and MiXCR and kept productive beta chains. Rows with one shared CDR3 protein collapse into an entry with the most common genes and DNA. The sample includes 500,000 to 600,000 distinct CDR3 sequences, with about 15% observed a single time. The top ten hold under 30% of the sample. What was sequenced was CD8+ T cells from PBMCs. These TCRs come from a human donor in good health (CMV status not recorded). Some clones in this sample may be carry-over from other donors' samples.

The chain has TRBV13 and TRBJ1-1, with 7 bases aligning to TRBD1. The CDR3 contains 14 residues. Germline V gene data show CDR1 as PRHDT and CDR2 as FYEKMQ (reference sequence). Trimming took 1 base from V and 6 from J; bases not matched to a gene: 5. The CDR3 DNA follows: TGTGCCAGCAGCTTAGAGGACAGGCCGGCTGAAGCTTTCTTT. Amino acid sequence: CASSLEDRPAEAFF.

This rearrangement joins TRBV13 to TRBJ2-5; no definite D call. The CDR3 sequence is 15 residues long. Trimming removed 3 bases at V and 1 base at J, with 12 bases between. CDR1 is PRHDT, CDR2 FYEKMQ, per germline (reference sequence). CDR3 region: CASSFSMLSQETQYF. The CDR3 DNA follows: TGTGCCAGCAGCTTCTCAATGCTGAGCCAAGAGACCCAGTACTTC.

This clonotype was picked up many times. DNA for the CDR3: TGTGCCAGCAGCCCCCCAAATAGCGGGGGTTCCTACAATGAGCAGTTCTTC. Protein sequence: CASSPPNSGGSYNEQFF. This rearrangement joins TRBV7-9 to TRBJ2-1; 9 bases are shared with TRBD2. Germline V gene sequence: CDR1 SEHNR, CDR2 FQNEAQ (reference sequence). The junction had 9 bases not matched to a gene; V was cut back by 5 bases and J by 1 base. The length of the CDR3 is 17 residues.

This clonotype has just a few counts. The chain links TRBV2 to TRBJ2-5, with 16 bases fitting TRBD2. The CDR3 covers 17 residues. In germline, CDR1 is SNHLY, CDR2 FYNNEI. V lost 3 bases and J lost 5; bases outside the gene matches: 6. This chain's CDR3 is CASSDGTSGGVRETQYF. For the CDR3, the DNA is TGTGCCAGCAGTGATGGGACTAGCGGGGGGGTCCGGGAGACCCAGTACTTC.

Remarks on this clonotype: Since a much larger clone is just one base distant, this may be a read error. The chain couples TRBV6-2 or TRBV6-3 to TRBJ2-5; D gene ambiguous. The germline V gene encodes CDR1 MNHEY and CDR2 SVGEGT. Deletions cut 2 bases from V and 2 bases from J, with 6 bases between. The CDR3 runs to 13 residues. The CDR3 loop reads CASSYTVQETQYF. DNA of the CDR3: TGTGCCAGCAGTTACACGGTTCAAGAGACCCAGTACTTC.